The source of this T cell receptor (beta chain) is a study of blood T cell repertoires in COVID-19. Authors' processing steps: Amplification from reference gene primers served as the basis for estimated nucleated cell counts. Measured with immunoSEQ multiplex PCR; TCRdb has only the in-frame clones, and not every one. Clonal size and the V and J genes are those of that table, whereas D and trimming came from the DNA. The data hold around 200,000 clones, with 80% to 90% observed a single time. The receptor comes from a man aged 35 to 55 with active or convalescent COVID-19. The sample was peripheral blood.

CDR3: CASRGTVETEAFF. The CDR3 region has the DNA TGTGCCAGCAGAGGGACAGTGGAGACTGAAGCTTTCTTT. This chain joins TRBV5-4 and TRBJ1-1; 7 bases are a match to TRBD1. Trimming cost V 5 bases and J 5 bases; bases outside gene matches: 6. The CDR3 is made up of 13 amino acids. CDR1 is SGHNT, CDR2 YYREEE, per germline (reference sequence).